The following is a TCR beta chain sequence with its context. The data originate from a study of OX40 agonist ivuxolimab in advanced cancers. Data came from immunoSEQ multiplex PCR; TCRdb stores just in-frame clones and leaves some out. The sample gives 60,000 or so clones, 86% of which show up once; about 2.6% is in the top ten. The CDR3 loop spans 14 amino acids. With 0 bases clipped from V and 10 bases from J, the junction kept 7 bases outside the gene matches. CDR1 and CDR2 (germline): MNHEY, SMNVEV (reference sequence). The clonotype originates from an adult with an advanced solid tumor such as melanoma, head and neck, liver or kidney cancer. The chain employs TRBV27 and TRBJ1-2; 8 nucleotides align to TRBD1. The source was CD4+ or CD8+ T cells sorted from blood, collected in a trial of the OX40 agonist ivuxolimab. The CDR3 spells CASSLSGTGSFYTF. DNA of the CDR3: TGTGCCAGCAGTTTATCAGGGACAGGTTCCTTCTACACCTTC.